This T cell receptor (beta chain) was profiled in a study of blood T cell repertoires in COVID-19. Study-wide context: Samples representing acute and convalescent COVID-19 were sourced from the United States, Italy and Spain. Sample material is recorded as cDNA or gDNA derived from T cells, B-cell-depleted T cells, or PBMCs.

Trimming took off 9 bases at V and 4 bases at J, with 21 bases between the two ends. The CDR3 spans 15 residues. Germline lookup yields CDR1 LNHDA and CDR2 SQIVND (reference sequence). Profiling relied on immunoSEQ multiplex PCR, and the TCRdb table lists in-frame clones only, not all of them. The table has around 250,000 clones, about 87% seen once. Each participant's cohort was designated according to participant-reported clinical history. Donors of Cohort 3 who recovered were those that had two negative PCRs, clearance, or symptom resolution. V and J are TRBV19 and TRBJ1-2, with D maybe TRBD1 (6 bases). This clonotype originated in a woman aged 45 to 65 who had recovered from COVID-19. Sequences were obtained from PBMCs or T cells enriched from blood (not recorded which). CDR3 sequence: CASVPPGDNIYGYTF. DNA of the CDR3: TGTGCCAGCGTACCACCAGGGGACAACATCTATGGCTACACCTTC.